These 24 T cell receptor beta chains were sequenced from one sample in a study of blood T cell repertoires in COVID-19. Repertoires were generated with immunoSEQ multiplex PCR, while TCRdb's copy carries only in-frame clones and drops some. This table holds about 83,000 clones, more than 85% found once. Sequencing was performed on peripheral blood. These receptors originate from an elderly man with active or convalescent COVID-19.

CDR3 in amino acids: CASRPAGTDEKLFF. As DNA, the CDR3 is TGTGCCAGCAGACCCGCTGGGACAGATGAAAAACTGTTTTTT. V gene TRBV6-6 combines with J gene TRBJ1-4; 7 nucleotides line up with TRBD1. Germline V gives CDR1 MNHNY, CDR2 SVGAGI (reference sequence). V lost 6 bases, J lost 6 bases, and 7 bases stayed unmatched. There are 14 residues in the CDR3.

The J gene is TRBJ2-2, the V gene TRBV5-1; the D is unclear. Looked up from germline, CDR1 is SGHRS and CDR2 is YFSETQ. V was pared by 0 bases and J by 1 base, with 7 bases between. The CDR3 loop spans 15 amino acids. The CDR3 region has the DNA TGCGCCAGCAGCTTGGGCGGCCTGAACACCGGGGAGCTGTTTTTT. Residues: CASSLGGLNTGELFF.

The chain carries TRBV2 and TRBJ2-2; TRBD1 agrees at 8 bases. This CDR3 contains 14 residues. CDR1 and CDR2 from the germline V gene are SNHLY and FYNNEI. J lost 1 base, V lost 7 bases, and 2 bases had no gene match. Here the CDR3 DNA reads TGTGCCAGCACAGGGGGCATGAACACCGGGGAGCTGTTTTTT. Amino acid sequence: CASTGGMNTGELFF.

The chain has TRBV5-1 and TRBJ2-3, with D unresolved. V was shortened by 0 bases and J by 0 bases, with 5 bases between the two germline ends. There are 14 residues in the CDR3. Germline V gene sequence: CDR1 SGHRS, CDR2 YFSETQ. The CDR3 spells CASSLDGSTDTQYF. CDR3 nucleotides: TGCGCCAGCAGCTTGGACGGTAGCACAGATACGCAGTATTTT.

This chain uses TRBV6-5 with TRBJ1-6; D uncertain. V was clipped by 7 bases and J by 0 bases, with 7 bases between them. CDR1 is MNHEY, CDR2 SVGAGI, per germline. The CDR3 has 14 amino acids. The CDR3 sequence: CASKRVSYNSPLHF. CDR3 sequence (DNA): TGTGCCAGCAAAAGAGTCTCCTATAATTCACCCCTCCACTTT.

The rearrangement links TRBV6-2 or TRBV6-3 to TRBJ1-5, with 7 bases aligning to TRBD1. This CDR3 comprises 17 residues. Germline values: CDR1 MNHEY, CDR2 SVGEGT. V shed 6 bases, J shed 8 bases, and the junction held 19 bases outside the gene matches. DNA for the CDR3: TGTGCCAGCAGCCCCCTGGGACAGCCTTACGCGGATGAGCCCCAGCATTTT. It is translated as CASSPLGQPYADEPQHF.

The chain uses TRBV4-1 and TRBJ1-2; D remains ambiguous. Between the trimmed V and J ends, which lost 4 bases and 5 bases, there was a span of 23 bases. Germline assignment: CDR1 MGHRA and CDR2 YSYEKL. This CDR3 comprises 17 residues. The CDR3 DNA sequence: TGCGCCAGCAGCCCCCCATCCCGACCGGGTCTCCGGTATGGCTACACCTTC. Its protein product is CASSPPSRPGLRYGYTF.

The rearrangement uses TRBV7-2 and TRBJ1-3; the D gene is possibly TRBD1 (6 bases). V was trimmed by 0 bases and J by 0 bases, leaving 9 bases between them. The CDR3 sequence is 16 residues long. Per the germline V gene, CDR1 is SGHTA and CDR2 is FQGNSA. CDR3: CASSLAPTGSGNTIYF. The DNA of the CDR3 is TGTGCCAGCAGCTTAGCCCCGACAGGCTCTGGAAACACCATATATTTT.

Worth noting for this clone: The junction does not match germline at one end; this may be a read error. This rearrangement joins TRBV6-6 to TRBJ1-1; possibly TRBD1 for D (6 bases). The CDR3 is made up of 16 amino acids. CDR1 is MNHNY, CDR2 SVGAGI, per germline (reference sequence). CDR3 in amino acids: CASRDHQGPLKTEAFF. For the CDR3, the DNA is TGTGCCAGCAGGGACCACCAGGGGCCCCTGAAGACTGAAGCTTTCTTT.

V gene TRBV5-1 combines with J gene TRBJ2-1; a possible D gene is TRBD2 (6 bases). The V gene's germline CDR1 is SGHRS and CDR2 YFSETQ. CDR3 length: 13 residues. Trimming took 4 bases from V and 9 from J, leaving 14 bases between them. The CDR3 nucleotides are TGCGCCAGCAGCACCGGGGACTCCCTTGAGCAGTTCTTC. Translation: CASSTGDSLEQFF.

The CDR3, as DNA: TGTGCCAGCAGTGAAGGACAGGGAGTTCGCTACACCTTC. Translating gives CASSEGQGVRYTF. This chain joins TRBV6-1 and TRBJ1-2; 7 nucleotides line up with TRBD1. Germline CDR1 reads MNHNS; CDR2 reads SASEGT. V lost 1 base, J lost 9 bases, and 5 bases stayed unmatched. The CDR3 is 13 residues long.

This clone has only a few counts. V and J are TRBV7-9 and TRBJ1-2; 7 nucleotides match TRBD1. J lost 2 bases, V lost 5 bases, and 8 bases had no gene match. The CDR3 covers 15 residues. Germline V CDR1 and CDR2: SEHNR, FQNEAQ (reference sequence). The CDR3 region is CASSPGQADNYGYTF. The CDR3 DNA sequence: TGTGCCAGCAGCCCAGGACAGGCCGACAACTATGGCTACACCTTC.

The chain links TRBV11-3 to TRBJ2-5; unclear D gene. The CDR3 sequence is 14 residues long. Trimming took off 5 bases at V and 0 bases at J, with 10 bases between the two ends. The germline V gene has CDR1 SGHNT and CDR2 YENEEA. The CDR3 region has the DNA TGTGCCAGCAGCGTACAGATAAACCAAGAGACCCAGTACTTC. Encoded protein: CASSVQINQETQYF.

V usage is TRBV18 and J usage is TRBJ2-5; 8 positions match TRBD1. With 2 bases clipped from V and 7 bases from J, the junction kept 3 bases outside the gene matches. Per germline, CDR1 KGHSH and CDR2 LQKENI. This CDR3 contains 13 residues. CDR3 region: CASSPGQGPTQYF. In DNA form, the CDR3 reads TGTGCCAGCTCACCAGGACAGGGTCCGACCCAGTACTTC. Using reference TRBV18 and TRBJ2-5 for the parts outside the CDR3, the full variable domain is NAGVMQNPRHLVRRRGQEARLRCSPMKGHSHVYWYRQLPEEGLKFMVYLQKENIIDESGMPKERFSAEFPKEGPSILRIQQVVRGDSAAYFCASSPGQGPTQYFGPGTRLLVL.

V and J are TRBV10-3 and TRBJ1-1, with D possibly being TRBD1 (5 bases). CDR3 length: 14 amino acids. Looked up from germline, CDR1 is ENHRY and CDR2 is SYGVKD. Deletions cut 3 bases from V and 1 base from J, with 9 bases between. In DNA, the CDR3 is TGTGCCATCAGTGATTTAGGGGCGAACACTGAAGCTTTCTTT. This gives the protein CAISDLGANTEAFF.

This chain uses TRBV11-3 with TRBJ2-1, with TRBD1 matching over 7 bases. The trim removed 6 bases at V and 6 bases at J, leaving 5 bases unmatched. The V gene's germline CDR1 is SGHNT and CDR2 YENEEA. The CDR3 has 13 residues. The CDR3 region is CASRSTGVNEQFF. In DNA form, the CDR3 reads TGTGCCAGCAGATCCACAGGGGTCAATGAGCAGTTCTTC.

The chain carries TRBV19 and TRBJ2-3; 8 bases line up with TRBD1. The CDR3 runs to 16 residues. Germline CDR1 is LNHDA and CDR2 is SQIVND (reference sequence). Trimming at V came to 6 bases and at J to 4 bases, leaving 12 bases not matched to a gene. CDR3 amino acids: CASRTPGTGIPDTQYF. The CDR3 DNA sequence: TGTGCCAGTAGGACTCCCGGGACAGGTATTCCAGATACGCAGTATTTT.

V is TRBV19 and J is TRBJ1-3; 8 bases align to TRBD1. This CDR3 contains 17 residues. Trimming removed 6 bases from V and 1 base from J; junction bases left unmatched: 11. Germline V CDR1 and CDR2: LNHDA, SQIVND (reference sequence). The DNA for the CDR3 is TGTGCCAGTAGGACAGGGGCTGCCGGGTCGTCTGGAAACACCATATATTTT. Its protein is CASRTGAAGSSGNTIYF.

The gene calls are TRBV5-4 and TRBJ2-2; D gene uncertain. This CDR3 region has 14 residues. V lost 1 base and J 5 bases, leaving 9 bases between the germline ends. Germline V gene data show CDR1 as SGHNT and CDR2 as YYREEE (reference sequence). CDR3 DNA sequence: TGTGCCAGCAGCTTGAGCACCTGGACCGGGGAGCTGTTTTTT. This encodes CASSLSTWTGELFF.

The chain joins TRBV7-9 to TRBJ1-6, with 7 nucleotides matching TRBD1. The CDR3 covers 14 residues. With V trimmed by 4 bases and J by 9 bases, 6 bases remained unmatched. Germline loops: CDR1 SEHNR, CDR2 FQNEAQ (reference sequence). In nucleotides, the CDR3 is TGTGCCAGCAGCTGGGCGCAGGGGGTTTCACCCCTCCACTTT. It is translated as CASSWAQGVSPLHF.

The chain recombines TRBV21-1 with TRBJ2-7; no DNA check was done on the table's D call, TRBD2. TRBV21-1 corresponds to a pseudogene. The CDR3 runs to 18 residues. CDR3 residues: CASSKGSRLAGDSYEQYV. Written as DNA, the CDR3 is TGTGCCAGCAGCAAAGGTTCCCGACTAGCGGGAGACTCCTACGAGCAGTACGTC.

This CDR3 is CASSWRPITSTDTQYF. The CDR3 DNA sequence: TGTGCCAGTAGTTGGAGGCCTATAACTAGCACAGATACGCAGTATTTT. The gene calls are TRBV19 and TRBJ2-3; D is possibly TRBD2 (5 bases). The CDR3 is 16 residues long. V dropped 5 bases and J dropped 0 bases, with 15 bases sitting between them. Germline V gene lookup returns CDR1 LNHDA and CDR2 SQIVND (reference sequence).

V usage is TRBV6-5 and J usage is TRBJ2-5; TRBD2 aligns across 9 bases. The trim removed 1 base at V and 5 bases at J, leaving 5 bases unmatched. Germline V lookup: CDR1 MNHEY, CDR2 SVGAGI. The CDR3 spans 15 residues. The CDR3 DNA follows: TGTGCCAGCAGTTACTTCGGGACTAGCCAGGAGACCCAGTACTTC. Residues: CASSYFGTSQETQYF.

The sample holds a few counts of this clone. The V call is TRBV6-5, the J call TRBJ1-1; TRBD1 might be the D (5 bases). CDR3 length: 15 residues. The ends were cut back, 4 bases at V and 0 bases at J, with 12 bases in the middle. The V gene's germline CDR1 is MNHEY and CDR2 SVGAGI. CDR3 nucleotides: TGTGCCAGCAGTTTCCGGGACTCCCTGAACACTGAAGCTTTCTTT. The encoded protein is CASSFRDSLNTEAFF.